This TCR beta chain was sequenced for a study of T cell repertoires in cytomegalovirus infection. This clonotype has ten or more counts. No antigen is known for it. MiXCR, applied by TCRdb to the reads, yields one record per CDR3 protein. The sample consists of around 800,000 distinct CDR3 sequences, around a third of them appearing once. Germline V gene sequence: CDR1 SGHVS, CDR2 FNYEAQ. The CDR3 totals 13 residues. Trimming took 5 bases from V and 6 from J, leaving 10 bases between them. J is TRBJ2-2 and V is TRBV7-6, with D possibly matching TRBD1 (6 bases). This TCR derives from a human donor in good health (CMV status not recorded). Some clones in this sample may be carry-over from other donors' samples. Sequenced here: cultured CD8+ T cells from PBMCs, sampled from culture after CMV antigen stimulation. In DNA form, the CDR3 reads TGTGCCAGCAGCCAATACAGGGCCGGGGAGCTGTTTTTT. Residues: CASSQYRAGELFF.